This TCR beta chain appears in the sequencing data of a study of early T cells in non-severe SARS-CoV-2 infection. In the library, individual cDNA molecules carried attached unique molecular identifiers. Using its own MiXCR run on the 5' RACE reads, TCRdb lists one record per CDR3 protein. The sample gives approximately 71,000 distinct CDR3 sequences, 11% of which show up once; 6.4% is in the top ten. Points from the study as a whole: VDJdb matching favored anti-spike CD8 responses, missing private and CD4 specificities.

A note on this clonotype: Its target is not known. This likely comes from a read error, as the CDR3 has no conserved phenylalanine or tryptophan at its end.

Germline V gives CDR1 MDHEN, CDR2 SYDVKM. The CDR3 covers 13 residues. V was pared by 1 base and J by 1 base, with 4 bases between. The rearrangement uses TRBV28 and TRBJ1-1; D uncertain. The clonotype comes from an adult who was a healthcare worker with PCR-confirmed SARS-CoV-2 infection or an uninfected control (not recorded which). Sequenced material: whole blood. The CDR3 loop reads CASSLSGNTEAFS. DNA for the CDR3: TGTGCCAGCAGTTTATCTGGGAACACTGAAGCTTTCTCT.